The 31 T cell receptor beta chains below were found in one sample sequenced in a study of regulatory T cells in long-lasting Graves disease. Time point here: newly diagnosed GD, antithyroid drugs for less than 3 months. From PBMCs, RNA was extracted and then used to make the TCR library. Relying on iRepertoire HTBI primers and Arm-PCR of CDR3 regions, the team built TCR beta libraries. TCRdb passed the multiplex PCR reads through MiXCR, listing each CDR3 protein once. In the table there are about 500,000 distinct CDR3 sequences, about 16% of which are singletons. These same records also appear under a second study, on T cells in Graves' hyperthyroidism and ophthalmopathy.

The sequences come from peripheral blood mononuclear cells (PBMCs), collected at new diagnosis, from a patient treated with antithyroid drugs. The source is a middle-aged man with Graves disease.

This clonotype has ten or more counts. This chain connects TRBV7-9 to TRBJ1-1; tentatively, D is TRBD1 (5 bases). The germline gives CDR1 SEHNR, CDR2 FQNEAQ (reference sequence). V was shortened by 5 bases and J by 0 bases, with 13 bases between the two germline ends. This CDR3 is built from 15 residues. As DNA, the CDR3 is TGTGCCAGCAGCCATCCGGGACGACTGAACACTGAAGCTTTCTTT. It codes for CASSHPGRLNTEAFF.

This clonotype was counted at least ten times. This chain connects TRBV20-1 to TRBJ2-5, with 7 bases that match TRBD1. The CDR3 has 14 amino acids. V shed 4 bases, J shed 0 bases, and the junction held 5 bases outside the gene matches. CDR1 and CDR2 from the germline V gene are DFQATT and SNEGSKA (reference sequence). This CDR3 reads CSAIPGQHQETQYF. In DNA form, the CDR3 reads TGCAGTGCTATACCGGGACAGCACCAAGAGACCCAGTACTTC.

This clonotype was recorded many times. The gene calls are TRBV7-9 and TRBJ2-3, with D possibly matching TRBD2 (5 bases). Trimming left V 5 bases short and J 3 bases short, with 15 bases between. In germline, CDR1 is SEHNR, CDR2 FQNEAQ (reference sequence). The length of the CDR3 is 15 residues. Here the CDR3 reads CASSDGLLKTDTQYF. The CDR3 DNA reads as TGTGCCAGCAGCGATGGACTGCTGAAGACAGATACGCAGTATTTT.

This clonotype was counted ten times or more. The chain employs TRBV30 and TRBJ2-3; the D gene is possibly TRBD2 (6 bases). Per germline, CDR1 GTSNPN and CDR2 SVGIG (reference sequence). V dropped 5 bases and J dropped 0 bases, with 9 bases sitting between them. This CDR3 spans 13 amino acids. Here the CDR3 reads CAWVEGSTDTQYF. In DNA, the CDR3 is TGTGCCTGGGTGGAGGGGAGCACAGATACGCAGTATTTT.

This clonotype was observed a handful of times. This CDR3 reads CASSNRVQETQYF. The CDR3 DNA follows: TGTGCCAGCAGTAACAGGGTCCAAGAGACCCAGTACTTC. The chain combines TRBV12-3 or TRBV12-4 with TRBJ2-5; weak D call: TRBD1 (6 bases). The V end lost 5 bases, the J end lost 1 base, and 8 bases lay between the germline ends. The CDR3 covers 13 residues.

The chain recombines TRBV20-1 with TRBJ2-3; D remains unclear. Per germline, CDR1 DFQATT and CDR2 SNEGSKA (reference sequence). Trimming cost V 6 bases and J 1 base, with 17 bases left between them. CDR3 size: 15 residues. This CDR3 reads CSASSWGRGTDTQYF. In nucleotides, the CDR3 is TGCAGTGCGAGTTCTTGGGGTAGAGGCACAGATACGCAGTATTTT.

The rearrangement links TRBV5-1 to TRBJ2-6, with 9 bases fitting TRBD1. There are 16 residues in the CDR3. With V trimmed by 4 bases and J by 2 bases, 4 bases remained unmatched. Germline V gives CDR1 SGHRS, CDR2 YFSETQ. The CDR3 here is CASSAGDRAGANVLTF. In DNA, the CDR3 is TGCGCCAGCAGCGCCGGGGACAGGGCTGGGGCCAACGTCCTGACTTTC.

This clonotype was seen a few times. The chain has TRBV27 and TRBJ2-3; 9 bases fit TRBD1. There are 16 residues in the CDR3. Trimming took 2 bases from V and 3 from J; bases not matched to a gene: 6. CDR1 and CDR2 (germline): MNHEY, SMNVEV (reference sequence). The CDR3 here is CASSLGGTGLTDTQYF. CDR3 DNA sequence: TGTGCCAGCAGTTTAGGAGGGACAGGGCTTACAGATACGCAGTATTTT.

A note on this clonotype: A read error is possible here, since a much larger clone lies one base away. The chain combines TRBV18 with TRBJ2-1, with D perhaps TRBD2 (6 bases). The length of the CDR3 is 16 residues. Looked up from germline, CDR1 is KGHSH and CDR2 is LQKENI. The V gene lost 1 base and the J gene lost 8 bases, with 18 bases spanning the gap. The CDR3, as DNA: TGTGCCAGCTCACCACAGACTGGCGGGATTCTTGATGAGCAGTTCTTC. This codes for CASSPQTGGILDEQFF.

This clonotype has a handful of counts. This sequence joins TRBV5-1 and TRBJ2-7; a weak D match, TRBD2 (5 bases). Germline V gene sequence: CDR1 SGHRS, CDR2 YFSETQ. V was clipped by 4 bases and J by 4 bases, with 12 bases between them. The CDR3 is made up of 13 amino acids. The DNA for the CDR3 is TGCGCCAGCAGCGTCGGGATGCGATACGAGCAGTACTTC. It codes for CASSVGMRYEQYF.

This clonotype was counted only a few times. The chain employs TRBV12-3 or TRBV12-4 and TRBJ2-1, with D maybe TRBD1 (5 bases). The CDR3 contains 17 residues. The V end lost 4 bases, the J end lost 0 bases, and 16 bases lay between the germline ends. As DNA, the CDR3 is TGTGCCAGCAGTTCGTCGACAGCTACTCGCTCCTACAATGAGCAGTTCTTC. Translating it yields CASSSSTATRSYNEQFF.

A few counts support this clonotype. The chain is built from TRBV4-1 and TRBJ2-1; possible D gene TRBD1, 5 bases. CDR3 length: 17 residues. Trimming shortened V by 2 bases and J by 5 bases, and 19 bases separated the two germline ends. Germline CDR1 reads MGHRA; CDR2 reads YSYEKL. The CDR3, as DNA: TGCGCCAGCAGCCAATCCGGTAGAACAGGAGTAAACAATGAGCAGTTCTTC. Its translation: CASSQSGRTGVNNEQFF.

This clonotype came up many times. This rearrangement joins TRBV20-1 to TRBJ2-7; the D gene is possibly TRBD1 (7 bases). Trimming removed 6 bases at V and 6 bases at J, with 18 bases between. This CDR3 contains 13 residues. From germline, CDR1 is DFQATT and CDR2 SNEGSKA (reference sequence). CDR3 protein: CSAQSLEGAEQYF. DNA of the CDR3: TGCAGTGCCCAATCGTTGGAGGGGGCCGAGCAGTACTTC.

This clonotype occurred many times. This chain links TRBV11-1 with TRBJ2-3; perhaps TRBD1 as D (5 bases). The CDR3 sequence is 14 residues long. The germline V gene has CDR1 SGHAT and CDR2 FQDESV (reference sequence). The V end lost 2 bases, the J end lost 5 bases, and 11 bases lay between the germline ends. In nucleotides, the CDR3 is TGTGCCAGCAGCTTATCGGACACTGAAGATACGCAGTATTTT. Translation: CASSLSDTEDTQYF. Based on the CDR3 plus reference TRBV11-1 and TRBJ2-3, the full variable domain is EAEVAQSPRYKITEKSQAVAFWCDPISGHATLYWYRQILGQGPELLVQFQDESVVDDSQLPKDRFSAERLKGVDSTLKIQPAELGDSAMYLCASSLSDTEDTQYFGPGTRLTVL.

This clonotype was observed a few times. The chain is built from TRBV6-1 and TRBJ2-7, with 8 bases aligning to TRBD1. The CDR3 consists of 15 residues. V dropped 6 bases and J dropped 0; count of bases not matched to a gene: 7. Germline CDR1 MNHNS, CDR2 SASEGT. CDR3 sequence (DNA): TGTGCCAGCAGGCCAGGGGGCTTGAACTCCTACGAGCAGTACTTC. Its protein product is CASRPGGLNSYEQYF.

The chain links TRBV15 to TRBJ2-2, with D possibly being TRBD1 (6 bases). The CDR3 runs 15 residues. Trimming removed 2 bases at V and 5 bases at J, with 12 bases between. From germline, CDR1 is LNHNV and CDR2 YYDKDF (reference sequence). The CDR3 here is CATSRKTGITGELFF. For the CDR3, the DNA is TGTGCCACCAGCAGAAAAACAGGGATAACCGGGGAGCTGTTTTTT.

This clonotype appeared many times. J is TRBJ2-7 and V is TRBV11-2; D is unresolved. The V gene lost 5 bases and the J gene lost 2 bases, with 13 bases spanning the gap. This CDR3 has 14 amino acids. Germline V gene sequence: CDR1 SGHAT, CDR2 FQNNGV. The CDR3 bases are TGTGCCAGCAGCCTCCAGACCGTGACCTACGAGCAGTACTTC. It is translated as CASSLQTVTYEQYF.

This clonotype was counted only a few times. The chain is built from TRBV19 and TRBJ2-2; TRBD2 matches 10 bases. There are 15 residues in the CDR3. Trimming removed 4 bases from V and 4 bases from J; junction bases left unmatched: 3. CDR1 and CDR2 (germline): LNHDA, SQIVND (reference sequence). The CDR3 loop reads CASSRAGGITGELFF. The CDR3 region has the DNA TGTGCCAGTAGTAGAGCGGGAGGGATCACCGGGGAGCTGTTTTTT.

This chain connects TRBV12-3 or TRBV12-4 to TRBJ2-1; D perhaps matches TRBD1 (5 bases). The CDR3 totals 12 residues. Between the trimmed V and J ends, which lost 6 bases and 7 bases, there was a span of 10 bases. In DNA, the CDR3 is TGTGCCAGCAGCGTACAGGTTAATGAGCAGTTCTTC. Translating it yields CASSVQVNEQFF.

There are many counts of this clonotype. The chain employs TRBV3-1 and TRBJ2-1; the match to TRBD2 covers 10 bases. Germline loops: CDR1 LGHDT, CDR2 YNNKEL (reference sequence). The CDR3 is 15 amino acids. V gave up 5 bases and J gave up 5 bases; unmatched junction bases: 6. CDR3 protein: CASSVLAGPHNEQFF. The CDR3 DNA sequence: TGTGCCAGCAGCGTACTAGCGGGGCCCCACAATGAGCAGTTCTTC.

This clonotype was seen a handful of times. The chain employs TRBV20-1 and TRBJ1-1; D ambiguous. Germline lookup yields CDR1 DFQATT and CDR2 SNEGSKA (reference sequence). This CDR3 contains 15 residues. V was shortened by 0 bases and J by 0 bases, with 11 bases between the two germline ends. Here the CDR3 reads CSARDGGKLNTEAFF. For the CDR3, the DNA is TGCAGTGCTAGAGATGGCGGCAAATTGAACACTGAAGCTTTCTTT.

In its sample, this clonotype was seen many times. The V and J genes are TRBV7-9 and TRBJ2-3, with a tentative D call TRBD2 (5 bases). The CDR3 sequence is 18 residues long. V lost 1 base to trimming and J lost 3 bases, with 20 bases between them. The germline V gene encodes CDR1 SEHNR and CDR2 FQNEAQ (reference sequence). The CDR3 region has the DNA TGTGCCAGCAGCTTAGTTCGGGGAGCTAGTCTCACGACAGATACGCAGTATTTT. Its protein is CASSLVRGASLTTDTQYF.

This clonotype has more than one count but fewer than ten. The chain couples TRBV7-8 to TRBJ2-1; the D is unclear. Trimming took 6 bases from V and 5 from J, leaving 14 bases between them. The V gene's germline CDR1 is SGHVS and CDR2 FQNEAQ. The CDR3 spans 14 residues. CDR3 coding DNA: TGTGCCAGCAGACGTCAGACGTACGACAATGAGCAGTTCTTC. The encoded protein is CASRRQTYDNEQFF.

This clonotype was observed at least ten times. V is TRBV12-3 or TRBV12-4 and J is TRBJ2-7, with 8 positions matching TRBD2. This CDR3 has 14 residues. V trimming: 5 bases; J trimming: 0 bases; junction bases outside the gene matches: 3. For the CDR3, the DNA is TGTGCCAGCAGTCCGACTAGCGTCTCCTACGAGCAGTACTTC. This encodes CASSPTSVSYEQYF.

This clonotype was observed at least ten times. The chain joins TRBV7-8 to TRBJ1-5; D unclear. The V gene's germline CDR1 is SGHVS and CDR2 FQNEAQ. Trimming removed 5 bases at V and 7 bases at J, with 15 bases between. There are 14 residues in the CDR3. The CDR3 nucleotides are TGTGCCAGCAGCCTAACCCGACCGGACCAGCCCCAGCATTTT. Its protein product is CASSLTRPDQPQHF.

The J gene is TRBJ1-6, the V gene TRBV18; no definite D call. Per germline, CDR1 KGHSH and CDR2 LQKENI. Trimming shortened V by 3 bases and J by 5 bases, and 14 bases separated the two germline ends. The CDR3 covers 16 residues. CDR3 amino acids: CASSPQLLENNSPLHF. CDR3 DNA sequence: TGTGCCAGCTCACCTCAGCTACTTGAAAATAATTCACCCCTCCACTTT.

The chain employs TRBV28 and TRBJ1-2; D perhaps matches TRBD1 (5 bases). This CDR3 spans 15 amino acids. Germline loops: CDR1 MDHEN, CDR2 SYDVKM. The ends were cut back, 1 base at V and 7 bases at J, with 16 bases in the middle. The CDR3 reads CASSLSGTGELGYTF. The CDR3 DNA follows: TGTGCCAGCAGTTTATCCGGGACGGGAGAGCTTGGCTACACCTTC.

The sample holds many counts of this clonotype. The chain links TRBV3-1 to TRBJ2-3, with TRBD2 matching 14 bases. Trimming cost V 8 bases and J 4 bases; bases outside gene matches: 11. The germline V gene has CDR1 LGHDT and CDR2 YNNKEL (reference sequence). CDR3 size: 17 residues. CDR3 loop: CASHEGTSGSGADTQYF. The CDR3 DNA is TGTGCCAGCCACGAGGGGACTAGCGGGAGCGGGGCAGATACGCAGTATTTT.

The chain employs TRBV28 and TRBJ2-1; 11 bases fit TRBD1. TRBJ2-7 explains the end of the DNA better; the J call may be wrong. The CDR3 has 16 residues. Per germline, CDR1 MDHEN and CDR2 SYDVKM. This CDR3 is CASRPSPGQGGNEQYF. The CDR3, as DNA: TGTGCCAGCAGACCATCTCCGGGACAGGGGGGCAATGAGCAGTACTTC.

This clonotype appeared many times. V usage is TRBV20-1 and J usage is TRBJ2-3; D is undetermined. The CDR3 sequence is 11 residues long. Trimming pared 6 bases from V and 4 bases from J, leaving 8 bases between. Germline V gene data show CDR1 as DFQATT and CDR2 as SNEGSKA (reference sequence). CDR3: CSARESDTQYF. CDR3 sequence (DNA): TGCAGTGCACGAGAGTCAGATACGCAGTATTTT.

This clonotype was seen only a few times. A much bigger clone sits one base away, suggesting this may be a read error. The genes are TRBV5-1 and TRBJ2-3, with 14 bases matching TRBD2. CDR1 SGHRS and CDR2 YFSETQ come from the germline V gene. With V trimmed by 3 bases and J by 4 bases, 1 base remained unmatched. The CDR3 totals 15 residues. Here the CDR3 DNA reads TGCGCCAGCAGCTGGGGACTAGCGGGAGCAGATACGCAGTATTTT. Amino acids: CASSWGLAGADTQYF.